These 8 T cell receptor beta chains were all obtained from the same sample, sequenced in a study of OX40 agonist ivuxolimab in advanced cancers. Profiling relied on immunoSEQ multiplex PCR, and the TCRdb table lists in-frame clones only, not all of them. Here the sample spans over 90,000 clones, more than 75% being singletons. The input for sequencing was CD4+ or CD8+ T cells sorted from blood, taken in a trial of the OX40 agonist ivuxolimab. Receptors originate from an adult with an advanced solid tumor such as melanoma, head and neck, liver or kidney cancer.

V usage is TRBV5-1 and J usage is TRBJ2-3; D possibly corresponds to TRBD1 (6 bases). V was shortened by 6 bases and J by 5 bases, with 16 bases between the two germline ends. Germline lookup yields CDR1 SGHRS and CDR2 YFSETQ. The CDR3 runs to 14 residues. CDR3 DNA sequence: TGCGCCAGCAACGTACAGGGAGAGGAAGATACGCAGTATTTT. It translates to CASNVQGEEDTQYF.

The chain links TRBV29-1 to TRBJ2-1, with unresolved D. CDR3 size: 18 residues. Germline lookup yields CDR1 SQVTM and CDR2 ANQGSEA. V shed 4 bases and J shed 0 bases, with 22 bases lying between them. CDR3 loop: CSVVRQLRQGSSYNEQFF. In DNA, the CDR3 is TGCAGCGTTGTTCGGCAGTTGCGGCAAGGAAGCTCCTACAATGAGCAGTTCTTC.

V gene TRBV7-9 combines with J gene TRBJ2-2; possibly TRBD1 for D (8 bases). CDR3 length equals 15 residues. Germline values: CDR1 SEHNR, CDR2 FQNEAQ (reference sequence). The V end was cut by 5 bases, the J end by 4 bases, with 14 bases between. The CDR3 DNA reads TGTGCCAGCAGCCTGGACAGGGAGGGCACCGGGGAGCTGTTTTTT. This encodes CASSLDREGTGELFF.

The table lists this clone with a count of one. V and J are TRBV19 and TRBJ1-1; tentatively, D is TRBD1 (6 bases). The V end lost 4 bases, the J end lost 4 bases, and 10 bases lay between the germline ends. The CDR3 totals 13 residues. Germline V gene data show CDR1 as LNHDA and CDR2 as SQIVND (reference sequence). In nucleotides, the CDR3 is TGTGCCAGTAGTAAACAGGGATTCACTGAAGCTTTCTTT. Its translation is CASSKQGFTEAFF.

The chain combines TRBV2 with TRBJ2-1, with D perhaps matching TRBD2 (5 bases). The ends were cut back, 8 bases at V and 0 bases at J, with 8 bases in the middle. The V gene's germline CDR1 is SNHLY and CDR2 FYNNEI. The length of the CDR3 is 13 residues. The CDR3 loop reads CASVSGSYNEQFF. The CDR3 nucleotides read TGTGCCAGCGTCAGCGGCTCCTACAATGAGCAGTTCTTC.

This chain uses TRBV7-9 with TRBJ2-1, with TRBD2 identical over 14 bases. The CDR3 covers 16 residues. CDR1 and CDR2 from the germline V gene are SEHNR and FQNEAQ (reference sequence). V gave up 4 bases and J gave up 6 bases; unmatched junction bases: 5. Here the CDR3 DNA reads TGTGCCAGCAGCTCCCCGGGACTAGCGGGAGTCAATGAGCAGTTCTTC. Amino acid sequence: CASSSPGLAGVNEQFF.

The chain recombines TRBV27 with TRBJ1-6; D might be TRBD1 (5 bases). The germline V gene has CDR1 MNHEY and CDR2 SMNVEV (reference sequence). The CDR3 has 15 residues. The V end was cut by 4 bases, the J end by 11 bases, with 18 bases between. CDR3 region: CASSSPPGYRTPLHF. The CDR3 DNA reads TGTGCCAGCAGTTCTCCCCCCGGGTACAGGACACCCCTCCACTTT.

CDR3 residues: CASTDGDGTDTQYF. The CDR3, as DNA: TGTGCCAGCACCGACGGGGATGGCACAGATACGCAGTATTTT. V is TRBV6-5 and J is TRBJ2-3, with a tentative D call TRBD2 (5 bases). The CDR3 is 14 residues long. V was cut by 7 bases and J by 1 base, with 12 bases left in between. Germline V lookup: CDR1 MNHEY, CDR2 SVGAGI.